What follows are 32 T cell receptor beta chains derived from one specimen sequenced in a study of control samples from healthy donors and cancer patients. Measured with immunoSEQ multiplex PCR; TCRdb has only the in-frame clones, and not every one. Of some 150,000 clones listed, over 95% are singletons. The sequencing sample was made of blood. These receptors were collected from a young woman in good health.

The chain joins TRBV27 to TRBJ2-7, with 7 bases lining up with TRBD1. J lost 0 bases, V lost 5 bases, and 7 bases had no gene match. Germline CDR1 reads MNHEY; CDR2 reads SMNVEV (reference sequence). The CDR3 contains 15 residues. CDR3 DNA sequence: TGTGCCAGCAGTCTAGGACAGGACAACTCCTACGAGCAGTACTTC. Protein product: CASSLGQDNSYEQYF.

The sample holds one count of this clone. The chain uses TRBV25-1 and TRBJ1-1; D possibly corresponds to TRBD1 (5 bases). The CDR3 contains 15 residues. Germline loops: CDR1 MGHDK, CDR2 SYGVNS. Trimming left V 2 bases short and J 5 bases short, with 15 bases between. CDR3 DNA: TGTGCCAGCAGTGAAGGGGGGAGTCAGGGTACTGAAGCTTTCTTT. Amino acids: CASSEGGSQGTEAFF.

The V gene is TRBV19, the J gene TRBJ2-7; TRBD2 is a possible D gene (6 bases). This CDR3 contains 15 residues. The V and J ends lost 8 bases and 6 bases respectively, with 23 bases between them. CDR1 is LNHDA, CDR2 SQIVND, per germline (reference sequence). CDR3 sequence reads: CASSPGGTWAGEQYF. The CDR3, as DNA: TGTGCCAGTTCCCCCGGGGGAACTTGGGCCGGCGAGCAGTACTTC.

The V and J genes are TRBV5-1 and TRBJ2-1, with D possibly matching TRBD2 (5 bases). Trimming shortened V by 2 bases and J by 4 bases, and 13 bases separated the two germline ends. CDR1 SGHRS and CDR2 YFSETQ come from the germline V gene. The CDR3 runs 15 residues. The CDR3 nucleotides are TGCGCCAGCAGCTTTAATGGACGGGGTTACAATGAGCAGTTCTTC. Encoded protein: CASSFNGRGYNEQFF.

The V call is TRBV19, the J call TRBJ1-2, with D perhaps matching TRBD1 (5 bases). CDR1 and CDR2 from the germline V gene are LNHDA and SQIVND (reference sequence). V lost 7 bases and J lost 6, with 18 bases in between. The CDR3 contains 14 residues. The CDR3 nucleotides read TGTGCCAGTACCCTAGGGGCGGGATACGATGGCTACACCTTC. Its translation is CASTLGAGYDGYTF.

This clone has just one count. This chain connects TRBV5-8 to TRBJ2-3; D call uncertain. V was shortened by 4 bases and J by 2 bases, with 17 bases between the two germline ends. The CDR3 contains 16 residues. CDR1 is SGHTS, CDR2 YDEGEE, per germline. The CDR3: CASSPLTETYTDTQYF. CDR3 nucleotide sequence: TGTGCCAGCAGCCCATTGACTGAGACTTACACAGATACGCAGTATTTT.

This clone appeared once. V and J are TRBV27 and TRBJ1-5, with TRBD1 matching 9 bases. V was clipped by 4 bases and J by 2 bases; unmatched bases: 15. Germline V gene lookup returns CDR1 MNHEY and CDR2 SMNVEV (reference sequence). The CDR3 contains 19 residues. The CDR3 coding sequence is TGTGCCAGCAGTTACAAAGCTCAACAGGGGGCGGGAGGCAATCAGCCCCAGCATTTT. Its translation: CASSYKAQQGAGGNQPQHF.

A single count supports this clone. V and J are TRBV9 and TRBJ2-1; D remains ambiguous. V was shortened by 3 bases and J by 5 bases, with 9 bases between the two germline ends. The CDR3 totals 13 residues. CDR1 and CDR2 from the germline V gene are SGDLS and YYNGEE. CDR3 in amino acids: CASSGLGNNEQFF. CDR3 nucleotides: TGTGCCAGCAGCGGCCTGGGGAACAATGAGCAGTTCTTC.

The rearrangement uses TRBV6-6 and TRBJ1-1, with 8 positions matching TRBD1. Germline lookup yields CDR1 MNHNY and CDR2 SVGAGI (reference sequence). After removal of 6 bases from V and 4 bases from J, the junction contained 4 bases not matched to a gene. This CDR3 comprises 13 residues. The CDR3 protein is CASRETGVTEAFF. The CDR3 nucleotides read TGTGCCAGCAGGGAGACAGGGGTCACTGAAGCTTTCTTT.

V and J are TRBV28 and TRBJ2-1; TRBD2 might be the D (5 bases). Deletions cut 2 bases from V and 2 bases from J, with 10 bases between. The CDR3 spans 15 residues. Per the germline V gene, CDR1 is MDHEN and CDR2 is SYDVKM. CDR3 bases: TGTGCCAGCAGTTTAACAGCGGCCCCCTACAATGAGCAGTTCTTC. As protein: CASSLTAAPYNEQFF.

The chain carries TRBV28 and TRBJ1-2; 8 bases are a match to TRBD1. Germline CDR1 and CDR2: MDHEN and SYDVKM. J lost 0 bases, V lost 6 bases, and 15 bases had no gene match. This CDR3 has 18 amino acids. The CDR3 spells CASSDLRDRFTANYGYTF. The CDR3 nucleotides are TGTGCCAGCAGCGACCTCCGGGACAGGTTTACAGCTAACTATGGCTACACCTTC.

The J gene is TRBJ2-1, the V gene TRBV7-3; the D gene is possibly TRBD1 (6 bases). Germline V gene sequence: CDR1 SGHTA, CDR2 FQGTGA. V was pared by 5 bases and J by 0 bases, with 8 bases between. The CDR3 consists of 14 residues. In DNA form, the CDR3 reads TGTGCCAGCAGCGCGGACAGCTCCTACAATGAGCAGTTCTTC. Translated: CASSADSSYNEQFF.

The gene calls are TRBV9 and TRBJ1-3, with D uncertain. This CDR3 has 16 amino acids. Germline V gene data show CDR1 as SGDLS and CDR2 as YYNGEE. V was shortened by 1 base and J by 0 bases, with 11 bases between the two germline ends. The CDR3 loop is CASSVQSGNSGNTIYF. The CDR3 nucleotides read TGTGCCAGCAGCGTACAGTCGGGCAACTCTGGAAACACCATATATTTT. Full variable domain (missing parts from reference TRBV9 and TRBJ1-3): DSGVTQTPKHLITATGQRVTLRCSPRSGDLSVYWYQQSLDQGLQFLIQYYNGEERAKGNILERFSAQQFPDLHSELNLSSLELGDSALYFCASSVQSGNSGNTIYFGEGSWLTVV.

The chain uses TRBV10-3 and TRBJ1-5, with 7 bases that match TRBD1. Per germline, CDR1 ENHRY and CDR2 SYGVKD. This CDR3 is 15 amino acids long. V shed 4 bases and J 4 bases; nucleotides not matched to a gene: 7. The DNA for the CDR3 is TGTGCCATCAGTGTAGGAGGGACAGTGAATCAGCCCCAGCATTTT. Translated: CAISVGGTVNQPQHF.

The chain carries TRBV29-1 and TRBJ2-7, with 12 bases identical to TRBD1. The CDR3 contains 13 residues. CDR1 and CDR2 from the germline V gene are SQVTM and ANQGSEA. V shed 3 bases and J 5 bases; nucleotides not matched to a gene: 2. This CDR3 is CSVEGTGGNEQYF. CDR3 in DNA: TGCAGCGTTGAGGGGACAGGGGGCAACGAGCAGTACTTC.

The rearrangement uses TRBV19 and TRBJ2-7, with a tentative D call TRBD1 (6 bases). The CDR3 covers 14 residues. CDR1 is LNHDA, CDR2 SQIVND, per germline (reference sequence). V lost 6 bases to trimming and J lost 0 bases, with 12 bases between them. The CDR3 DNA follows: TGTGCCAGTAGCCAAGGACAGAGCTCCTACGAGCAGTACTTC. This codes for CASSQGQSSYEQYF. Based on the CDR3 plus reference TRBV19 and TRBJ2-7, the full variable domain is DGGITQSPKYLFRKEGQNVTLSCEQNLNHDAMYWYRQDPGQGLRLIYYSQIVNDFQKGDIAEGYSVSREKKESFPLTVTSAQKNPTAFYLCASSQGQSSYEQYFGPGTRLTVT.

The rearrangement joins TRBV6-5 to TRBJ1-1; TRBD1 is a possible D gene (6 bases). Per germline, CDR1 MNHEY and CDR2 SVGAGI. The CDR3 loop spans 14 amino acids. The germline V and J ends were trimmed by 9 bases and 3 bases, with 17 bases remaining between them. For the CDR3, the DNA is TGTGCCAGTGTGGATGTAGGGGGAGACACTGAAGCTTTCTTT. This encodes CASVDVGGDTEAFF.

The chain links TRBV4-2 to TRBJ1-2; D is uncertain. The length of the CDR3 is 17 residues. Trimming stripped 2 bases from V and 1 base from J, with 17 bases between. The V gene's germline CDR1 is LGHNA and CDR2 YNFKEQ. The CDR3 protein is CASSQPYPETDNYGYTF. CDR3 in DNA: TGTGCCAGCAGCCAACCCTACCCAGAGACCGATAACTATGGCTACACCTTC.

The V and J genes are TRBV7-9 and TRBJ1-6; D is possibly TRBD1 (5 bases). The CDR3 is 14 amino acids. Germline CDR1 SEHNR, CDR2 FQNEAQ (reference sequence). The V and J ends lost 5 bases and 7 bases respectively, with 12 bases between them. For the CDR3, the DNA is TGTGCCAGCAGCCCCGGGACGGAGAATTCACCCCTCCACTTT. As protein: CASSPGTENSPLHF.

The rearrangement links TRBV7-2 to TRBJ1-1, with unresolved D. The V and J ends lost 0 bases and 4 bases respectively, with 9 bases between them. Germline CDR1 is SGHTA and CDR2 is FQGNSA. The CDR3 totals 14 residues. The CDR3 region has the DNA TGTGCCAGCAGCTTAGCCAGGATCAGCACTGAAGCTTTCTTT. Its translation: CASSLARISTEAFF.

The chain recombines TRBV7-2 with TRBJ2-3; 10 positions agree with TRBD2. The trim removed 5 bases at V and 2 bases at J, leaving 7 bases unmatched. Looked up from germline, CDR1 is SGHTA and CDR2 is FQGNSA. The CDR3 covers 16 residues. The CDR3 reads CASSSRGTSDTDTQYF. CDR3 DNA sequence: TGTGCCAGCAGCAGCCGCGGGACTAGCGACACAGATACGCAGTATTTT.

The V gene is TRBV5-5, the J gene TRBJ2-7; TRBD1 aligns across 9 bases. This CDR3 contains 15 residues. Germline values: CDR1 SGHKS, CDR2 YYEKEE (reference sequence). J gave up 2 bases and V 1 base, and 4 bases lay outside the gene matches. The CDR3 region is CASSLRTGVPYEQYF. DNA of the CDR3: TGTGCCAGCAGCTTGCGGACAGGGGTCCCCTACGAGCAGTACTTC.

The chain links TRBV28 to TRBJ2-1, with no clear D. From germline, CDR1 is MDHEN and CDR2 SYDVKM. With 5 bases removed from V and 6 bases from J, the gap between germline ends came to 8 bases. The CDR3 is 12 amino acids. DNA for the CDR3: TGTGCCAGCAGTCAACAGCCCAATGAGCAGTTCTTC. Its protein product is CASSQQPNEQFF.

Here the CDR3 reads CASSQAPGQGRSGANVLTF. DNA of the CDR3: TGTGCCAGTAGCCAAGCACCGGGACAGGGTCGGTCTGGGGCCAACGTCCTGACTTTC. This chain uses TRBV19 with TRBJ2-6; 9 bases agree with TRBD1. Trimming cost V 6 bases and J 1 base; bases outside gene matches: 13. The CDR3 covers 19 residues. The germline V gene encodes CDR1 LNHDA and CDR2 SQIVND (reference sequence).

This chain links TRBV10-3 with TRBJ1-1; 8 nucleotides agree with TRBD1. CDR3 length: 14 amino acids. Per the germline V gene, CDR1 is ENHRY and CDR2 is SYGVKD. The V segment lost 6 bases and the J segment 5 bases; nucleotides outside the gene matches: 8. CDR3 sequence: CAISDSDRATEAFF. The CDR3 nucleotides are TGTGCCATCAGCGATTCGGACAGGGCGACTGAAGCTTTCTTT.

This chain uses TRBV19 with TRBJ2-2; the D gene is possibly TRBD2 (6 bases). The CDR3 runs to 17 residues. V was trimmed by 5 bases and J by 0 bases, leaving 16 bases between them. Germline-derived CDR1 and CDR2 are LNHDA and SQIVND (reference sequence). CDR3 residues: CASSPLRGRSNTGELFF. Written as DNA, the CDR3 is TGTGCCAGTAGTCCCCTCCGGGGGAGATCGAACACCGGGGAGCTGTTTTTT.

The chain joins TRBV19 to TRBJ1-1; possible D gene TRBD1, 5 bases. The germline V and J ends were trimmed by 5 bases and 9 bases, with 19 bases remaining between them. The CDR3 contains 14 residues. Per the germline V gene, CDR1 is LNHDA and CDR2 is SQIVND (reference sequence). CDR3 nucleotides: TGTGCCAGTAGTCCCACGGGGGGGAGAAGTAAAGCTTTCTTT. This encodes CASSPTGGRSKAFF.

This rearrangement joins TRBV27 to TRBJ1-2, with 7 bases lining up with TRBD1. This CDR3 has 14 residues. Per the germline V gene, CDR1 is MNHEY and CDR2 is SMNVEV (reference sequence). V was pared by 6 bases and J by 3 bases, with 7 bases of the junction left unmatched. The CDR3 region has the DNA TGTGCCAGCAGAGGACCCAGGGGGTACTATGGCTACACCTTC. This sequence encodes CASRGPRGYYGYTF.

The V gene is TRBV7-9, the J gene TRBJ1-1; D not certain. V was shortened by 3 bases and J by 0 bases, with 11 bases between the two germline ends. The length of the CDR3 is 15 residues. Germline assignment: CDR1 SEHNR and CDR2 FQNEAQ (reference sequence). In DNA, the CDR3 is TGTGCCAGCAGCTTGGCCCGGGAGATGAACACTGAAGCTTTCTTT. Residues: CASSLAREMNTEAFF.

The rearrangement links TRBV5-4 to TRBJ1-6; 7 positions agree with TRBD1. Germline V gene sequence: CDR1 SGHNT, CDR2 YYREEE (reference sequence). The CDR3 is 16 amino acids. V shed 6 bases and J 4 bases; nucleotides not matched to a gene: 10. CDR3 bases: TGTGCCAGCAAGAGACAGGGTCGCCTTTATAATTCACCCCTCCACTTT. It is translated as CASKRQGRLYNSPLHF.

This chain links TRBV6-1 with TRBJ1-2; D unresolved. The germline V gene encodes CDR1 MNHNS and CDR2 SASEGT. V shed 3 bases and J shed 6 bases, with 17 bases lying between them. The CDR3 loop spans 15 amino acids. CDR3 protein: CASSDLRRYTDGYTF. For the CDR3, the DNA is TGTGCCAGCAGTGATCTGAGGCGATACACCGATGGCTACACCTTC.

J is TRBJ2-3 and V is TRBV2; 9 bases align to TRBD2. Germline V lookup: CDR1 SNHLY, CDR2 FYNNEI. J was trimmed by 6 bases and V by 4 bases; bases with no gene match: 8. This CDR3 is built from 15 residues. In nucleotides, the CDR3 is TGTGCCAGCAGTGGACTAGCGGAGAGGGGGGATACGCAGTATTTT. Residues: CASSGLAERGDTQYF. Full variable domain (remainder filled in from reference TRBV2 and TRBJ2-3): EPEVTQTPSHQVTQMGQEVILRCVPISNHLYFYWYRQILGQKVEFLVSFYNNEISEKSEIFDDQFSVERPDGSNFTLKIRSTKLEDSAMYFCASSGLAERGDTQYFGPGTRLTVL.